This T cell receptor beta chain was identified in a study of T cell responses to AZD1222 COVID-19 vaccine. Turning to the study itself: Second-dose intervals near 4 or 12 weeks were combined. Study-wide findings and caveats: Once two AZD1222 doses were given, Spike-specific TCR breadth and depth went up. Possibly, clonal diversity was underestimated; donors were largely white British and included more females. Of the AZD1222 recipients, only 5 to 7 were seropositive at baseline.

The CDR3 extends over 15 amino acids. Germline V CDR1 and CDR2: SGHRS, YFSETQ. Trimming stripped 0 bases from V and 4 bases from J, with 13 bases between. Sequencing was performed with immunoSEQ multiplex PCR; in TCRdb, only in-frame clones are kept and a portion is missing. Of 120,000 or so clones in the sample, 87% are singletons; the top ten hold roughly a tenth. In the case of this clone: Its target is unknown.

The sequenced sample was peripheral blood, obtained on day 0 of AZD1222 vaccination. The source is an adult in good health. The J gene is TRBJ2-5, the V gene TRBV5-1, with D maybe TRBD2 (6 bases). The CDR3 region is CASSLAVGGRETQYF. Written as DNA, the CDR3 is TGCGCCAGCAGCTTGGCCGTGGGGGGTCGAGAGACCCAGTACTTC. Filled out from reference TRBV5-1 and TRBJ2-5, the complete variable domain reads KAGVTQTPRYLIKTRGQQVTLSCSPISGHRSVSWYQQTPGQGLQFLFEYFSETQRNKGNFPGRFSGRQFSNSRSEMNVSTLELGDSALYLCASSLAVGGRETQYFGPGTRLLVL.